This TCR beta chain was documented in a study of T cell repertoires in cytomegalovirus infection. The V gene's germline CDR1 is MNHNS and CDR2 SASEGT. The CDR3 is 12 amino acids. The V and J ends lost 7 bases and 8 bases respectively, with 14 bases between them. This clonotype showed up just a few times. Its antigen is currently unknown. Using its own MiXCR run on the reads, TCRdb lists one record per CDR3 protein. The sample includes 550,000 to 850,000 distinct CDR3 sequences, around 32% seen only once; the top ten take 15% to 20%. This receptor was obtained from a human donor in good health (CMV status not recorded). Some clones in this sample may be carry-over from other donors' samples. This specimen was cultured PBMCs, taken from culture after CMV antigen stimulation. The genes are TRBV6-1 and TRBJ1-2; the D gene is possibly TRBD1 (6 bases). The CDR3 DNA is TGTGCCAGCAACGGGGGGCCGGGGGGCTACACCTTC. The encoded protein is CASNGGPGGYTF.